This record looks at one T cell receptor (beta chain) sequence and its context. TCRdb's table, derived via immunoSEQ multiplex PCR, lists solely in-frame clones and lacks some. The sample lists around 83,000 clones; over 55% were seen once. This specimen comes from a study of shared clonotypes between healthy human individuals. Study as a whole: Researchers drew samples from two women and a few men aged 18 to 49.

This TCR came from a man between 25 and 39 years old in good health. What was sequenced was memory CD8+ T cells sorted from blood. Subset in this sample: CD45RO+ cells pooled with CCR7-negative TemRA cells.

The CDR3 spells CASKNPGGVNEQFF. The DNA of the CDR3 is TGTGCCAGCAAGAACCCAGGGGGGGTCAATGAGCAGTTCTTC. This chain uses TRBV28 with TRBJ2-1; D may be TRBD1 or TRBD2 (7 bases each). V was trimmed by 7 bases and J by 6 bases, leaving 16 bases between them. The CDR3 spans 14 residues. Germline V gene data show CDR1 as MDHEN and CDR2 as SYDVKM.